The subject of this entry is one T cell receptor (beta chain). Its antigen remains unidentified. The data belong to a study of T cell responses to AZD1222 COVID-19 vaccine. Notes on the study in general: Repertoires were sampled only after the peak T cell response. Only five to seven AZD1222 recipients tested seropositive at baseline. Donors, mostly white British, included more females; clonal diversity was possibly underestimated. CD4 TCRs linked to vaccination spanned spike, dominating at 160-218 and 743-854.

Profiling relied on immunoSEQ multiplex PCR, and the TCRdb table lists in-frame clones only, not all of them. This table has roughly 140,000 clones, 88% appearing once. The CDR3 has 12 residues. V was cut by 3 bases and J by 8 bases, with 10 bases left in between. The sample here was peripheral blood, taken on day 0 of MenACWY control vaccination. The clonotype originates from an adult in good health. This chain uses TRBV12-3 or TRBV12-4 with TRBJ1-2; weak D call: TRBD1 (5 bases). CDR3 amino acids: CASSFEGLGYTF. DNA for the CDR3: TGTGCCAGCAGTTTTGAGGGGTTGGGCTACACCTTC.